This TCR beta chain was observed in a study of beta chain features in type 1 diabetes. Whole-study findings and limits: Moderately but significantly shorter TCRB CDR3s were found in Type 1 diabetes patients in all four CD4+ subsets.

This CDR3 is 13 amino acids long. The germline V gene encodes CDR1 SGHTA and CDR2 FQGNSA. V was cut by 5 bases and J by 13 bases, with 17 bases left in between. Of note for this clone: What it recognizes is unknown.

One heparinised draw of blood, averaging about 110 mL, came from each donor. Every bit of the isolated RNA underwent reverse transcription, so sequencing read expressed TCRB transcripts. Naive, central memory and regulatory T cell samples produced a mean of roughly 3.8 million reads. Sequencing was performed with immunoSEQ multiplex PCR; in TCRdb, only in-frame clones are kept and a portion is missing. This repertoire shows hundreds of thousands of clones, over 10% found once; its top ten account for approximately 0.022%. The rearrangement links TRBV7-2 to TRBJ1-4; the D gene is possibly TRBD1 (6 bases). Input material: naive CD4+ T cells from blood. This sequence was found in a man younger than 35 with type 1 diabetes. The CDR3 spells CASSPPAGGGLFF. As DNA, the CDR3 is TGTGCCAGCAGCCCTCCGGCCGGAGGGGGACTGTTTTTT.